Each of the 20 T cell receptor beta chains below was sequenced from the same sample in a study of cytomegalovirus exposure and HLA in healthy donors (dated by TCRdb to about 2017). The method was the immunoSEQ multiplex PCR assay. TCRdb obtained this table from immuneACCESS and retained in-frame rearrangements with V and J assigned. These tables miss some clones; where compared with another copy, unresolved V genes account for less than half of the shortfall, and the remainder is unexplained. The sample has 250,000 to 350,000 clones on record, roughly 90% of them singletons. Of the sample, around 0.9% is held by the ten largest clones. Material: PBMCs. These receptors came from a woman younger than 30 in good health and CMV-seronegative.

This clone was seen once. V gene TRBV14 combines with J gene TRBJ2-7; D is possibly TRBD1 (5 bases). Trimming shortened V by 2 bases and J by 1 base, and 15 bases separated the two germline ends. The CDR3 length is 16 residues. Germline CDR1 and CDR2: SGHDN and FVKESK. The CDR3 region is CASSQPKGSSSYEQYF. The CDR3 DNA is TGTGCCAGCAGCCAACCGAAGGGGTCTTCTTCCTACGAGCAGTACTTC.

CDR3 nucleotide sequence: TGTGCCAGTAGTAGAGGGAGTCCCTACGAGCAGTACTTC. It encodes CASSRGSPYEQYF. J is TRBJ2-7 and V is TRBV19, with a tentative D call TRBD2 (5 bases). Per the germline V gene, CDR1 is LNHDA and CDR2 is SQIVND (reference sequence). The CDR3 is 13 amino acids. Trimming pared 4 bases from V and 2 bases from J, leaving 9 bases between. Using reference TRBV19 and TRBJ2-7 for the parts outside the CDR3, the full variable domain is DGGITQSPKYLFRKEGQNVTLSCEQNLNHDAMYWYRQDPGQGLRLIYYSQIVNDFQKGDIAEGYSVSREKKESFPLTVTSAQKNPTAFYLCASSRGSPYEQYFGPGTRLTVT.

This clone was seen more than once but under ten times. The chain employs TRBV28 and TRBJ1-6, with a weak D call TRBD1 (6 bases). There are 14 residues in the CDR3. Trimming removed 7 bases at V and 7 bases at J, with 14 bases between. Germline V lookup: CDR1 MDHEN, CDR2 SYDVKM. CDR3 protein: CASIWGQGNSPLHF. The CDR3 DNA sequence: TGTGCCAGCATATGGGGTCAGGGGAATTCACCCCTCCACTTT.

The chain is built from TRBV4-1 and TRBJ2-7; D is possibly TRBD1 (6 bases). The CDR3 runs to 12 residues. Looked up from germline, CDR1 is MGHRA and CDR2 is YSYEKL. V shed 3 bases and J shed 7 bases, with 10 bases lying between them. This CDR3 reads CASSHQGREQYF. Written as DNA, the CDR3 is TGCGCCAGCAGCCATCAGGGGCGGGAGCAGTACTTC.

This clone has only one observation. The chain combines TRBV30 with TRBJ2-5; tentatively, D is TRBD2 (6 bases). Gene TRBJ2-7 matches the end of the DNA better, so the J call may be wrong. The CDR3 spans 14 residues. Germline values: CDR1 GTSNPN, CDR2 SVGIG (reference sequence). CDR3 amino acids: CAWSVRGASYEQYF. In DNA form, the CDR3 reads TGTGCCTGGAGTGTACGCGGGGCCTCCTACGAGCAGTACTTC.

CDR3 DNA sequence: TGTGCCAGCAAAGGGGGTTATTTGAACACTGAAGCTTTCTTT. This codes for CASKGGYLNTEAFF. V is TRBV2 and J is TRBJ1-1, with D possibly TRBD1 on 6 matching bases. CDR1 is SNHLY and CDR2 is FYNNEI in the germline V gene. With 7 bases removed from V and 0 bases from J, the gap between germline ends came to 12 bases. This CDR3 spans 14 amino acids.

V is TRBV19 and J is TRBJ2-1, with unresolved D. The CDR3 contains 16 residues. Germline V CDR1 and CDR2: LNHDA, SQIVND (reference sequence). Trimming removed 5 bases at V and 2 bases at J, with 16 bases between. The CDR3 sequence is CASSSIGGSPYNEQFF. The CDR3 nucleotides are TGTGCCAGTAGTTCCATCGGCGGAAGTCCCTACAATGAGCAGTTCTTC.

The CDR3 sequence: CASSLGGPEAFF. The CDR3 nucleotides read TGTGCCAGCAGTTTGGGGGGACCTGAAGCTTTCTTT. The chain links TRBV27 to TRBJ1-1, with D tentatively TRBD1 (5 bases). The CDR3 contains 12 residues. Germline V gene lookup returns CDR1 MNHEY and CDR2 SMNVEV (reference sequence). Trimming removed 3 bases at V and 6 bases at J, with 8 bases between.

This chain joins TRBV15 and TRBJ2-1, with D unresolved. Germline CDR1 and CDR2: LNHNV and YYDKDF (reference sequence). V was cut by 8 bases and J by 5 bases, with 16 bases left in between. CDR3 length: 14 residues. The DNA for the CDR3 is TGTGCCACCCGGTACTCAAATCGAAACAATGAGCAGTTCTTC. Its protein product is CATRYSNRNNEQFF.

J is TRBJ2-7 and V is TRBV23-1, with 9 bases aligning to TRBD1. TRBV23-1 counts as an open reading frame of uncertain function. The CDR3 runs 16 residues. Germline trimming cut 6 bases from V and 6 bases from J; bases unmatched to any gene: 15. CDR3 sequence (DNA): TGCGCCAGCAGCCGGAGATACAGGGGGCATAGTTGCGAGCAGTACTTC. This sequence encodes CASSRRYRGHSCEQYF.

The J gene is TRBJ1-3, the V gene TRBV9; perhaps TRBD1 as D (5 bases). The V and J ends lost 0 bases and 2 bases respectively, with 9 bases between them. The V gene's germline CDR1 is SGDLS and CDR2 YYNGEE. This CDR3 contains 15 residues. The CDR3 DNA is TGTGCCAGCAGCGTAGATTCAGGGACTGGAAACACCATATATTTT. This sequence encodes CASSVDSGTGNTIYF.

The chain combines TRBV19 with TRBJ1-4; 10 bases match TRBD1. V shed 4 bases, J shed 0 bases, and the junction held 14 bases outside the gene matches. The germline V gene encodes CDR1 LNHDA and CDR2 SQIVND (reference sequence). This CDR3 is 20 amino acids long. The CDR3 DNA sequence: TGTGCCAGTAGTACCCTACCTGGGACAGGGGCCTACACAACTAATGAAAAACTGTTTTTT. Translating it yields CASSTLPGTGAYTTNEKLFF.

This chain connects TRBV4-1 to TRBJ2-5, with D possibly matching TRBD2 (6 bases). The CDR3 runs to 14 residues. V was clipped by 1 base and J by 9 bases, with 15 bases between them. Germline CDR1 reads MGHRA; CDR2 reads YSYEKL. The chain's CDR3 is CASSQVGGDAAQYF. For the CDR3, the DNA is TGCGCCAGCAGCCAAGTCGGCGGGGATGCGGCCCAGTACTTC.

V usage is TRBV28 and J usage is TRBJ1-3; D unresolved. Trimming pared 8 bases from V and 4 bases from J, leaving 12 bases between. Germline V gives CDR1 MDHEN, CDR2 SYDVKM. CDR3 length: 13 amino acids. In nucleotides, the CDR3 is TGTGCCAGCGGGGAGGTGATGGGAAACACCATATATTTT. Residues: CASGEVMGNTIYF.

This clone was seen just once. J is TRBJ2-5 and V is TRBV4-3; a possible D gene is TRBD1 (5 bases). The V end was cut by 2 bases, the J end by 0 bases, with 10 bases between. Germline V gives CDR1 LGHNA, CDR2 YSLEER. CDR3 size: 15 residues. The CDR3: CASSQFSGNQETQYF. The CDR3 nucleotides read TGCGCCAGCAGCCAATTTTCAGGGAACCAAGAGACCCAGTACTTC.

The rearrangement uses TRBV7-6 and TRBJ2-7; tentative D call: TRBD1 (5 bases). Trimming removed 0 bases from V and 2 bases from J, with 11 bases in between. The CDR3 has 15 amino acids. CDR1 is SGHVS and CDR2 is FNYEAQ in the germline V gene. The CDR3 nucleotides read TGTGCCAGCAGCTTAGCCCTAGGGGAACCCTACGAGCAGTACTTC. It specifies CASSLALGEPYEQYF.

The chain couples TRBV2 to TRBJ2-7, with D perhaps TRBD2 (6 bases). The CDR3 contains 12 residues. Germline V lookup: CDR1 SNHLY, CDR2 FYNNEI. Trimming pared 8 bases from V and 6 bases from J, leaving 14 bases between. CDR3 nucleotide sequence: TGTGCCAGCCGATGGGAGGTCGGCGAGCAGTACTTC. Protein product: CASRWEVGEQYF.

The chain employs TRBV28 and TRBJ2-7; 9 nucleotides agree with TRBD1. This CDR3 region has 16 residues. V shed 3 bases, J shed 3 bases, and the junction held 9 bases outside the gene matches. Germline assignment: CDR1 MDHEN and CDR2 SYDVKM. CDR3 coding DNA: TGTGCCAGCAGTTTTCAAGGGACAGGGAGTGGCTACGAGCAGTACTTC. Encoded protein: CASSFQGTGSGYEQYF.

This clone showed up just once. The gene calls are TRBV27 and TRBJ2-7; 8 bases match TRBD2. The CDR3 totals 16 residues. V lost 5 bases, J lost 1 base, and 10 bases stayed unmatched. Germline values: CDR1 MNHEY, CDR2 SMNVEV (reference sequence). The CDR3 region has the DNA TGTGCCAGCAGTCTTATAGCGGGATTAAGGTCCTACGAGCAGTACTTC. As protein: CASSLIAGLRSYEQYF.

The chain joins TRBV7-9 to TRBJ2-1, with 12 bases fitting TRBD2. Trimming took 5 bases from V and 13 from J; bases not matched to a gene: 3. The CDR3 is 12 residues long. Germline CDR1 is SEHNR and CDR2 is FQNEAQ (reference sequence). The CDR3 is CASSLGLAGQFF. The CDR3 nucleotides are TGTGCCAGCAGCCTGGGACTAGCGGGTCAGTTCTTC.